Presented here are 25 T cell receptor beta chains from one specimen sequenced in a study of spatial heterogeneity in lung cancer. Using its own MiXCR run on the 5' RACE reads, TCRdb lists one record per CDR3 protein. The sample yields around 110,000 distinct CDR3 sequences, about 12% seen once. The time point: blood at routine non-recurrence follow-up after resection. The input material, whole RNA from tumor, nontumor lung or frozen PBMC, was sequenced unsorted. Sequences were derived from PBMCs, sampled at follow-up. Every receptor here comes from a male donor with early-stage non-small cell lung cancer.

The chain combines TRBV2 with TRBJ2-5, with D possibly being TRBD2 (5 bases). Germline lookup yields CDR1 SNHLY and CDR2 FYNNEI. V was pared by 0 bases and J by 2 bases, with 13 bases between. This CDR3 contains 16 residues. CDR3 nucleotides: TGTGCCAGCAGTGAAGCGCTCCCCGGGAAACAAGAGACCCAGTACTTC. This sequence encodes CASSEALPGKQETQYF.

This clonotype showed up many times. The chain carries TRBV20-1 and TRBJ1-3, with D maybe TRBD1 (5 bases). Germline CDR1 reads DFQATT; CDR2 reads SNEGSKA (reference sequence). Trimming removed 0 bases at V and 2 bases at J, with 8 bases between. The CDR3 runs 14 residues. The CDR3 loop is CSARDRVTGNTIYF. The CDR3 nucleotides are TGCAGTGCTAGAGACAGGGTCACTGGAAACACCATATATTTT.

This clonotype was seen a handful of times. This chain connects TRBV11-2 to TRBJ2-3, with TRBD2 as a possible D gene (5 bases). Trimming shortened V by 1 base and J by 6 bases, and 11 bases separated the two germline ends. The CDR3 is 14 amino acids. In germline, CDR1 is SGHAT, CDR2 FQNNGV. The CDR3 DNA reads TGTGCCAGCAGCTTAGTGACGGACTGGGATACGCAGTATTTT. Residues: CASSLVTDWDTQYF.

The gene calls are TRBV5-6 and TRBJ2-3, with D possibly matching TRBD1 (5 bases). V shed 3 bases and J shed 0 bases, with 8 bases lying between them. The CDR3 contains 14 residues. Looked up from germline, CDR1 is SGHDT and CDR2 is YYEEEE. In DNA form, the CDR3 reads TGTGCCAGCAGCTGGGGCCACAGCACAGATACGCAGTATTTT. Encoded protein: CASSWGHSTDTQYF.

The chain links TRBV10-3 to TRBJ2-1, with D perhaps matching TRBD2 (6 bases). CDR1 is ENHRY and CDR2 is SYGVKD in the germline V gene. V lost 7 bases and J lost 1, with 14 bases in between. This CDR3 spans 15 amino acids. CDR3 sequence reads: CAITPWRDSYNEQFF. For the CDR3, the DNA is TGTGCCATCACGCCCTGGAGGGATTCCTACAATGAGCAGTTCTTC.

The V gene is TRBV12-3 or TRBV12-4, the J gene TRBJ1-1; 10 bases agree with TRBD1. The CDR3 runs to 13 residues. The junction had 6 bases not matched to a gene; V was cut back by 9 bases and J by 5 bases. CDR3 nucleotides: TGTGCCAGTGGGGGACAGGGGTGGACTGAAGCTTTCTTT. It yields the protein CASGGQGWTEAFF.

There are many counts of this clonotype. The rearrangement joins TRBV28 to TRBJ1-1; D is possibly TRBD1 (6 bases). The CDR3 spans 13 residues. Germline CDR1 reads MDHEN; CDR2 reads SYDVKM. V lost 6 bases and J 13 bases, leaving 21 bases between the germline ends. The CDR3 sequence is CASRTDRRRRGFF. DNA of the CDR3: TGTGCCAGCAGAACAGACAGGCGGCGACGGGGTTTCTTT.

This clonotype has a handful of counts. The rearrangement joins TRBV6-1 to TRBJ1-4, with TRBD1 matching over 9 bases. The germline V gene encodes CDR1 MNHNS and CDR2 SASEGT. With 6 bases clipped from V and 7 bases from J, the junction kept 6 bases outside the gene matches. This CDR3 is built from 14 residues. The CDR3 region is CASSIGTGFEKLFF. The CDR3 DNA reads TGTGCCAGCAGCATCGGGACAGGGTTTGAAAAACTGTTTTTT.

This clonotype was counted between two and nine times. The V call is TRBV7-2, the J call TRBJ2-5; the D gene is possibly TRBD2 (6 bases). Trimming cost V 8 bases and J 4 bases, with 14 bases left between them. Germline loops: CDR1 SGHTA, CDR2 FQGNSA. The CDR3 extends over 13 amino acids. CDR3 sequence reads: CASGMEGSETQYF. In nucleotides, the CDR3 is TGTGCCAGCGGGATGGAGGGTTCAGAGACCCAGTACTTC.

The chain couples TRBV7-8 to TRBJ2-1; D possibly matches TRBD1 or TRBD2 (5 bases each). The CDR3 extends over 15 amino acids. Per the germline V gene, CDR1 is SGHVS and CDR2 is FQNEAQ. Trimming took 1 base from V and 9 from J, leaving 16 bases between them. CDR3 nucleotide sequence: TGTGCCAGCAGCTTAGAAGGGACGTCCTCCAGTGAGCAGTTCTTC. As protein: CASSLEGTSSSEQFF. The whole variable domain, remainder taken from reference TRBV7-8 and TRBJ2-1, is GAGVSQSPRYKVAKRGQDVALRCDPISGHVSLFWYQQALGQGPEFLTYFQNEAQLDKSGLPSDRFFAERPEGSVSTLKIQRTQQEDSAVYLCASSLEGTSSSEQFFGPGTRLTVL.

This clonotype was detected a few times. The chain couples TRBV5-6 to TRBJ2-3, with D maybe TRBD1 (5 bases). The V end was cut by 3 bases, the J end by 3 bases, with 14 bases between. The CDR3 totals 15 residues. Germline lookup yields CDR1 SGHDT and CDR2 YYEEEE. The CDR3 nucleotides read TGTGCCAGCAGCTGGATGACAGTTAGGACAGATACGCAGTATTTT. Protein sequence: CASSWMTVRTDTQYF.

The chain has TRBV12-3 or TRBV12-4 and TRBJ2-5; D is unclear. Trimming removed 2 bases from V and 3 bases from J, with 7 bases in between. The length of the CDR3 is 13 residues. The CDR3: CASSLRMKETQYF. For the CDR3, the DNA is TGTGCCAGCAGTTTACGGATGAAAGAGACCCAGTACTTC.

This clonotype was detected a few times. At one end the junction does not follow the germline gene, possibly because of a read error. This chain links TRBV7-7 with TRBJ2-2; 8 bases map to TRBD1. Germline V gives CDR1 SSHAT, CDR2 FNYEAQ (reference sequence). The CDR3 length is 14 residues. The DNA for the CDR3 is TGTGCTAGCAGGGGACAGGAGAACACCGGGGAGCTGTTTTTT. Amino acid sequence: CASRGQENTGELFF.

CDR3 loop: CASSPDSNSPLHF. The CDR3 nucleotides are TGTGCCAGCAGCCCGGACAGTAATTCACCCCTCCACTTT. The rearrangement links TRBV4-2 to TRBJ1-6; possibly TRBD1 for D (6 bases). Trimming shortened V by 4 bases and J by 6 bases, and 7 bases separated the two germline ends. CDR1 is LGHNA and CDR2 is YNFKEQ in the germline V gene. The length of the CDR3 is 13 residues.

This chain uses TRBV20-1 with TRBJ1-4, with D unclear. Germline CDR1 DFQATT, CDR2 SNEGSKA (reference sequence). This CDR3 is built from 12 residues. V gave up 6 bases and J gave up 0 bases, with 5 bases separating them. The CDR3 bases are TGCAGTGCAAGGACAACTAATGAAAAACTGTTTTTT. The encoded protein is CSARTTNEKLFF.

The sample holds a few counts of this clonotype. J is TRBJ1-3 and V is TRBV5-1; D is undetermined. The germline V gene encodes CDR1 SGHRS and CDR2 YFSETQ. There are 15 residues in the CDR3. V lost 1 base, J lost 0 bases, and 8 bases lay in between. The CDR3 DNA is TGCGCCAGCAGCTTGACAGCAGTCTCTGGAAACACCATATATTTT. Encoded protein: CASSLTAVSGNTIYF.

This clonotype was seen many times. The V gene is TRBV2, the J gene TRBJ1-5; a possible D gene is TRBD1 (5 bases). Germline assignment: CDR1 SNHLY and CDR2 FYNNEI. The CDR3 runs to 13 residues. Trimming removed 6 bases from V and 6 bases from J, with 12 bases in between. DNA of the CDR3: TGTGCCAGCAGACAACAGGTAATTCAGCCCCAGCATTTT. It yields the protein CASRQQVIQPQHF.

V and J are TRBV6-2 or TRBV6-3 and TRBJ1-2; TRBD1 is a possible D gene (5 bases). Germline V gene sequence: CDR1 MNHEY, CDR2 SVGEGT. CDR3 size: 13 residues. Trimming removed 7 bases from V and 4 bases from J, with 13 bases in between. DNA for the CDR3: TGTGCCAGCAAAACCGGGACCTTCTATGGCTACACCTTC. Amino acids: CASKTGTFYGYTF.

This clonotype was picked up a small number of times. The V gene is TRBV9, the J gene TRBJ1-3, with 8 bases matching TRBD1. The CDR3 runs to 16 residues. V lost 4 bases and J lost 0; bases outside the gene matches: 6. Germline assignment: CDR1 SGDLS and CDR2 YYNGEE. Here the CDR3 reads CASSPRQGSSGNTIYF. The CDR3 DNA follows: TGTGCCAGCAGCCCCCGACAGGGGAGCTCTGGAAACACCATATATTTT.

This clonotype was picked up many times. The chain employs TRBV12-5 and TRBJ2-1; D uncertain. The V and J ends lost 4 bases and 6 bases respectively, with 10 bases between them. This CDR3 spans 13 amino acids. CDR1 is LGHNT and CDR2 is FRNRAP in the germline V gene. The CDR3 spells CASGSRVVNEQFF. CDR3 coding DNA: TGTGCTAGTGGTTCCCGGGTGGTCAATGAGCAGTTCTTC.

This sequence joins TRBV7-2 and TRBJ1-6, with TRBD1 matching 7 bases. The CDR3 is made up of 16 amino acids. V lost 5 bases, J lost 7 bases, and 11 bases stayed unmatched. CDR1 and CDR2 (germline): SGHTA, FQGNSA. The CDR3 spells CASSVAPQGGNSPLHF. CDR3 bases: TGTGCCAGCAGCGTCGCCCCGCAGGGGGGCAATTCACCCCTCCACTTT.

This clonotype was recorded at least ten times. The CDR3: CASSPQVSGTGELFF. Written as DNA, the CDR3 is TGCGCCAGCAGCCCTCAAGTTTCGGGAACCGGGGAGCTGTTTTTT. The V and J genes are TRBV4-3 and TRBJ2-2, with D perhaps matching TRBD2 (5 bases). CDR1 and CDR2 from the germline V gene are LGHNA and YSLEER. The CDR3 contains 15 residues. V was cut by 4 bases and J by 5 bases, with 14 bases left in between.

This clonotype showed up just a few times. The chain carries TRBV24-1 and TRBJ1-4; TRBD1 matches 9 bases. The CDR3 is made up of 15 amino acids. V lost 3 bases, J lost 10 bases, and 8 bases stayed unmatched. The germline CDR1 and CDR2 sequences are KGHDR and SFDVKD. The CDR3 nucleotides are TGTGCCACCAGTGATCCAGGGACAGGGTTTGGAAAACTGTTTTTT. Its translation: CATSDPGTGFGKLFF.

Ten or more counts support this clonotype. V and J are TRBV5-5 and TRBJ2-7; D is perhaps TRBD1 (5 bases). V lost 4 bases to trimming and J lost 0 bases, with 11 bases between them. The CDR3 is 14 residues long. Germline CDR1 reads SGHKS; CDR2 reads YYEKEE (reference sequence). The CDR3 nucleotides read TGTGCCAGCAGCCACCAGGGCTTCTCCTACGAGCAGTACTTC. This codes for CASSHQGFSYEQYF.

This chain links TRBV7-2 with TRBJ2-1; a weak D match, TRBD2 (6 bases). CDR1 and CDR2 from the germline V gene are SGHTA and FQGNSA. This CDR3 is 15 amino acids long. The V end was cut by 5 bases, the J end by 0 bases, with 11 bases between. CDR3 sequence: CASSRDGSSYNEQFF. The CDR3 bases are TGTGCCAGCAGCCGTGACGGGAGCTCCTACAATGAGCAGTTCTTC.